This TCR beta chain stems from a study of sequential checkpoint blockade in melanoma. As for the study in general: Maintenance nivolumab came after either treatment sequence. Study conclusions and caveats: Pretreatment TIL clonality tracked with response in the nivolumab-first arm.

Data came from immunoSEQ multiplex PCR; TCRdb stores just in-frame clones and leaves some out. The data hold 1,500 to 2,500 clones, with 20% to 25% observed a single time. With respect to this clone: Its antigen is unknown.

Indicated treatment: randomized to nivolumab then ipilimumab (arm A) or the reverse (arm B). The CDR3 totals 15 residues. The germline CDR1 and CDR2 sequences are SGHRS and YFSETQ. V lost 1 base, J lost 0 bases, and 7 bases lay in between. This sample comprised tumor tissue (inferred from file names), obtained from a patient given nivolumab and ipilimumab in sequence. This receptor was identified in a human donor with melanoma. The gene calls are TRBV5-1 and TRBJ1-4; no reliable D call. The CDR3 nucleotides are TGCGCCAGCAGCTTGCCGACAACAACTAATGAAAAACTGTTTTTT. Protein product: CASSLPTTTNEKLFF.